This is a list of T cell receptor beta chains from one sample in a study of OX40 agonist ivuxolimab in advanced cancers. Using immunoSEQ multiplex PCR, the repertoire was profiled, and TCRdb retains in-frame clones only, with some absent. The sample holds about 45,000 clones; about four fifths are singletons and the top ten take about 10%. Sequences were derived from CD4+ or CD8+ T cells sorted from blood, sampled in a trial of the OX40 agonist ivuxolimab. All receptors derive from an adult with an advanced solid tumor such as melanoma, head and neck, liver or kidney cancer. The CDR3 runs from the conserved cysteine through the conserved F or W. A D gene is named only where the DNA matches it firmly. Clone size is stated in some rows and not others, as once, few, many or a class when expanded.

DNA: TGCAGTGCTGCCTCCGGCTATGGCTACACCTTC
CDR3: CSAASGYGYTF
V: TRBV20-1
D: NA
size: few
J: TRBJ1-2

DNA: TGTGCCATCAGTGAGTCGAATCCCCGGGGCGGTCAGTTCTTC
CDR3: CAISESNPRGGQFF
V: TRBV10-3
D: NA
size: NA
J: TRBJ2-1

DNA: TGTGCCAGCCGCCTGGGTCCTACAATATCCTACGAGCAGTACTTC
CDR3: CASRLGPTISYEQYF
V: TRBV6-1
D: NA
size: once
J: TRBJ2-7

DNA: TGCGCCAGCAGCCCCCCGGGGGGCACCGGGGAGCTGTTTTTT
CDR3: CASSPPGGTGELFF
V: TRBV5-1
D: TRBD2
size: NA
J: TRBJ2-2

DNA: TGTGCCATCTCTAGCGGGAGTAACACCGGGGAGCTGTTTTTT
CDR3: CAISSGSNTGELFF
V: TRBV2
D: TRBD2
size: once
J: TRBJ2-2

DNA: TGTGCCGGATTAAAAGACTACGAGCAGTACTTC
CDR3: CAGLKDYEQYF
V: TRBV19
D: NA
size: NA
J: TRBJ2-7

DNA: TGTGCCAGCCCGAAGCCGGGACTAGCGGGAGGCACCGGGGAGCTGTTTTTT
CDR3: CASPKPGLAGGTGELFF
V: TRBV7-2
D: TRBD2
size: NA
J: TRBJ2-2

DNA: TGTGCCATCAGCAGTAGCGGGACCGCAGATACGCAGTATTTT
CDR3: CAISSSGTADTQYF
V: TRBV10-3
D: TRBD2
size: NA
J: TRBJ2-3

DNA: TGCGCCAGCAGTCATCCGGGACTGGATACTGTCGAGCAGTACTTC
CDR3: CASSHPGLDTVEQYF
V: TRBV23-1
D: NA
size: NA
J: TRBJ2-7

DNA: TGTGCCAGTGACAGGGAGAACACCGGGGAGCTGTTTTTT
CDR3: CASDRENTGELFF
V: TRBV10-3
D: TRBD1
size: once
J: TRBJ2-2

DNA: TGTGCCAGCTCCCTCAGACAGGGGACGGACTATGGCTACACCTTC
CDR3: CASSLRQGTDYGYTF
V: TRBV18
D: TRBD1
size: NA
J: TRBJ1-2

DNA: TGTGCCAGCACTTGGGCCGGGGAGCTGTTTTTT
CDR3: CASTWAGELFF
V: TRBV7-2
D: NA
size: NA
J: TRBJ2-2

DNA: TGTGCCAGCAGTTTGGGCAGGTCGACGCAGTTCTTC
CDR3: CASSLGRSTQFF
V: TRBV28
D: NA
size: NA
J: TRBJ2-1

DNA: TGTGCCAGCAGCTTAGTCGCCGTCCAAGAGACCCAGTACTTC
CDR3: CASSLVAVQETQYF
V: TRBV7-9
D: NA
size: medium-sized
J: TRBJ2-5

DNA: TGTGCCAGCTCACCGACTTCGGGACCCTCTGGAAACACCATATATTTT
CDR3: CASSPTSGPSGNTIYF
V: TRBV18
D: NA
size: NA
J: TRBJ1-3

DNA: TGTGCCAGCAAGGGGACAGGGGGAAAAGAGACCCAGTACTTC
CDR3: CASKGTGGKETQYF
V: TRBV6-5
D: TRBD1
size: NA
J: TRBJ2-5

DNA: TGTGCCAGCAGTTTACGACAGGGGGACTACAATGAGCAGTTCTTC
CDR3: CASSLRQGDYNEQFF
V: TRBV27
D: TRBD1
size: few
J: TRBJ2-1

DNA: TGTGCCAGCAGTTCCTCATTGGCAGGGGCTTTCTTT
CDR3: CASSSSLAGAFF
V: TRBV6-5
D: NA
size: few
J: TRBJ1-1

DNA: TGTGCCAGCAGCCAAGATTTCAGAGCGGGAGACACCGGGGAGCTGTTTTTT
CDR3: CASSQDFRAGDTGELFF
V: TRBV4-2
D: TRBD2
size: few
J: TRBJ2-2

DNA: TGTGCCAGTAGTATAGATACCCCTATTCGCGGGAGGTCGATAAAGACCCAGTACTTC
CDR3: CASSIDTPIRGRSIKTQYF
V: TRBV19
D: TRBD2
size: NA
J: TRBJ2-5

DNA: TGCGCCAGCAGCCTCCCGACAGGGGGCAGATCCTACAATGAGCAGTTCTTC
CDR3: CASSLPTGGRSYNEQFF
V: TRBV5-1
D: TRBD1
size: NA
J: TRBJ2-1

DNA: TGCAGCGTTGTTCCAGGTGGGAACATTCAGTACTTC
CDR3: CSVVPGGNIQYF
V: TRBV29-1
D: NA
size: NA
J: TRBJ2-4

DNA: TGTGCCAGCTCACCACGAGTGGGGGCACTGAATGAAAAACTGTTTTTT
CDR3: CASSPRVGALNEKLFF
V: TRBV18
D: NA
size: NA
J: TRBJ1-4

DNA: TGTGCCAGCAGCTTAGCAGGGACTAGCGGGACCCGCACAGATACGCAGTATTTT
CDR3: CASSLAGTSGTRTDTQYF
V: TRBV7-8
D: TRBD2
size: NA
J: TRBJ2-3

DNA: TGTGCCAGCAGTCCAGAGAACTTGAGGGGCTACACCTTC
CDR3: CASSPENLRGYTF
V: TRBV28
D: NA
size: NA
J: TRBJ1-2

DNA: TGTGCCAGTACCCCGACAGGGAGAAGGACTGAAGCTTTCTTT
CDR3: CASTPTGRRTEAFF
V: TRBV19
D: TRBD1
size: NA
J: TRBJ1-1

DNA: TGTGCCAGCAGTTTATCGGTTGCGGGAGGGCTGGGAGATACGCAGTATTTT
CDR3: CASSLSVAGGLGDTQYF
V: TRBV27
D: TRBD2
size: once
J: TRBJ2-3

DNA: TGTGCCAGCAGCGTAGTTGGAGCATCCCCAGATACGCAGTATTTT
CDR3: CASSVVGASPDTQYF
V: TRBV9
D: NA
size: NA
J: TRBJ2-3

DNA: TGTGCCTGGAGTAGTCTAGCGAAAGGTACAGATACGCAGTATTTT
CDR3: CAWSSLAKGTDTQYF
V: TRBV30
D: NA
size: NA
J: TRBJ2-3

DNA: TGCGCCAGCAGTAACACCCAAGGGACTGAAGCTTTCTTT
CDR3: CASSNTQGTEAFF
V: TRBV5-1
D: NA
size: NA
J: TRBJ1-1

DNA: TGTGCCAGCAGCCCGTCACAGGGCACTCAGCCCCAGCATTTT
CDR3: CASSPSQGTQPQHF
V: TRBV6-5
D: NA
size: NA
J: TRBJ1-5

DNA: TGTGCCAGCAGCTTAGATTCGGTTACTGAAGCTTTCTTT
CDR3: CASSLDSVTEAFF
V: TRBV7-9
D: NA
size: NA
J: TRBJ1-1

DNA: TGTGCCAGCAGTTACCCCGAAGCAACTAATGAAAAACTGTTTTTT
CDR3: CASSYPEATNEKLFF
V: TRBV6-5
D: NA
size: NA
J: TRBJ1-4